This T cell receptor (beta chain) was observed in a study of T cell repertoires in cytomegalovirus infection (dated by TCRdb to the late 2010s). Notes on the research overall: Peptide stimulations targeted recently identified HLA-C-restricted CMV epitopes, whose presentation resists viral immunomodulation, together with well-studied HLA-B-restricted epitopes. Because public TCR beta signatures pointed to carriage of CMV infection together with the matching HLA type, the HLA type of each donor mattered for the analysis. General findings and caveats noted by the study authors: The ex vivo response was dominated by HLA-C-restricted CMV-specific TCR beta clonotypes, which also provided the single most frequent clonotype in two of eight donors. Cumulative frequency of public TCR beta family members discriminated carriers of CMV infection plus the relevant HLA type in this cohort and an independent 352-donor cohort.

As regards this clonotype: Its antigen is unknown. It has no much larger one-base neighbor in the sample; base qualities were not kept.

The intended sense of this specimen's treatment or condition label: in vitro stimulation with specific CMV peptide epitopes to enrich CMV-specific T cells. The germline V gene specifies SGHTA as CDR1 and FQGNSA as CDR2. Cut back by 5 bases and 2 bases, the V and J ends lie 13 bases apart. From the cysteine through the phenylalanine, the CDR3 covers 15 amino acids. The read is trimmed to its CDR3 DNA, 45 bases read in frame from base 1. The sequencer was an Illumina HiSeq 1500. TCRdb's own reprocessing of the public reads used fastp at Q25 and MiXCR and kept productive beta chains. Identical CDR3 proteins give one entry, which carries the most common genes and DNA. The sample table holds approximately 89,000 distinct CDR3 sequences, of which around 25% were seen once. The leading ten clones occupy roughly 45% of the sample.

The clonotype originates from a human donor in good health (CMV status not recorded). Some clones in this sample may be carry-over from other donors' samples. Here the chain combines TRBV7-2 and TRBJ1-5, and perhaps TRBD1 as D gene, on 5 matching bases. The sample consisted of CD8+ T cells from cultured PBMCs, taken from culture after CMV antigen stimulation. The CDR3 region reads CTSSQGASGNQPQHF. The nucleotide sequence reads TGTACCAGCAGCCAAGGGGCAAGTGGCAATCAGCCCCAGCATTTT.